The 15 T cell receptor beta chains given below trace back to one sample, sequenced in a study of blood T cell repertoires in COVID-19. Assay used: immunoSEQ multiplex PCR; TCRdb lists only in-frame clones, some missing. The sample lists about 63,000 clones; more than 85% were seen once. Sequencing used peripheral blood. Receptor source: a man aged 50 to 59 with active COVID-19.

The chain links TRBV7-9 to TRBJ2-1; 7 bases line up with TRBD1. Germline CDR1 and CDR2: SEHNR and FQNEAQ (reference sequence). Losses at the gene ends were 5 bases for V and 2 bases for J; bases not matched to a gene: 6. CDR3 length: 15 residues. DNA for the CDR3: TGTGCCAGCAGCCCAATGACAGGGACCTACAATGAGCAGTTCTTC. It specifies CASSPMTGTYNEQFF.

This chain links TRBV10-3 with TRBJ1-3, with TRBD1 identical over 11 bases. Trimming removed 8 bases from V and 6 bases from J; junction bases left unmatched: 0. CDR1 and CDR2 from the germline V gene are ENHRY and SYGVKD. There are 12 residues in the CDR3. The CDR3 DNA reads TGTGCCATCGGACAGGGGGCAAACACCATATATTTT. Its translation: CAIGQGANTIYF.

The V call is TRBV11-1, the J call TRBJ2-1; tentative D call: TRBD1 (6 bases). Per the germline V gene, CDR1 is SGHAT and CDR2 is FQDESV (reference sequence). The CDR3 has 12 amino acids. The V gene lost 6 bases and the J gene lost 9 bases, with 12 bases spanning the gap. The CDR3 spells CASRHQQGEQFF. The CDR3 nucleotides are TGTGCCAGCAGGCATCAACAGGGTGAGCAGTTCTTC.

The V gene is TRBV7-9, the J gene TRBJ2-7, with TRBD1 matching over 7 bases. Germline V gene lookup returns CDR1 SEHNR and CDR2 FQNEAQ (reference sequence). CDR3 size: 14 residues. V lost 1 base and J lost 2; bases outside the gene matches: 2. CDR3 protein: CASSLDGTAYEQYF. The DNA for the CDR3 is TGTGCCAGCAGCTTAGATGGGACAGCCTACGAGCAGTACTTC.

V usage is TRBV6-1 and J usage is TRBJ1-2; D may be TRBD1 (5 bases). This CDR3 has 13 residues. V shed 2 bases and J shed 3 bases, with 7 bases lying between them. Germline values: CDR1 MNHNS, CDR2 SASEGT. CDR3 amino acids: CASSEQGDYGYTF. For the CDR3, the DNA is TGTGCCAGCAGTGAACAGGGTGACTATGGCTACACCTTC.

The gene calls are TRBV2 and TRBJ2-2; 7 nucleotides align to TRBD2. From germline, CDR1 is SNHLY and CDR2 FYNNEI. Trimming at V came to 6 bases and at J to 9 bases, leaving 10 bases not matched to a gene. CDR3 length equals 14 residues. CDR3 amino acids: CASSAGGTIRELFF. CDR3 bases: TGTGCCAGCAGCGCCGGGGGGACTATACGGGAGCTGTTTTTT.

J is TRBJ2-7 and V is TRBV10-2, with D uncertain. With 5 bases removed from V and 0 bases from J, the gap between germline ends came to 14 bases. CDR1 is WSHSY and CDR2 is SAAADI in the germline V gene. The CDR3 has 15 residues. The CDR3 DNA sequence: TGCGCCAGCAGTAGAACCACCTATAGCTCCTACGAGCAGTACTTC. Translation: CASSRTTYSSYEQYF.

The chain joins TRBV6-1 to TRBJ1-3, with 7 bases fitting TRBD1. The junction had 5 bases not matched to a gene; V was cut back by 0 bases and J by 0 bases. CDR3 length equals 17 residues. CDR1 MNHNS and CDR2 SASEGT come from the germline V gene. The CDR3: CASSEARNRGSGNTIYF. DNA of the CDR3: TGTGCCAGCAGTGAAGCACGCAACAGGGGCTCTGGAAACACCATATATTTT.

The rearrangement links TRBV9 to TRBJ1-6, with TRBD1 matching over 7 bases. In germline, CDR1 is SGDLS, CDR2 YYNGEE. The ends lost 4 bases at V and 0 bases at J; junction bases unmatched: 7. This CDR3 comprises 17 residues. The chain's CDR3 is CASSPRDRSSYNSPLHF. The DNA for the CDR3 is TGTGCCAGCAGCCCTCGGGACAGAAGCTCCTATAATTCACCCCTCCACTTT.

This chain links TRBV23-1 with TRBJ1-5, with 8 bases identical to TRBD1. TRBV23-1 belongs to the ORF category, with a function that is uncertain. This CDR3 has 19 amino acids. With V trimmed by 1 base and J by 4 bases, 15 bases remained unmatched. DNA for the CDR3: TGCGCCAGCAGTCAATGCTCTCACGGGAGGACAGGGCCTAATCAGCCCCAGCATTTT. This translates into CASSQCSHGRTGPNQPQHF.

V gene TRBV6-4 combines with J gene TRBJ1-4; 7 bases map to TRBD1. Germline-derived CDR1 and CDR2 are MRHNA and SNTAGT. Trimming removed 0 bases from V and 0 bases from J; junction bases left unmatched: 4. The CDR3 spans 17 residues. CDR3 residues: CASSDSSTGATNEKLFF. CDR3 in DNA: TGTGCCAGCAGTGACTCGAGTACAGGGGCAACTAATGAAAAACTGTTTTTT.

The CDR3 DNA is TGTGCCAGCAAGCTCGGCTCCTACAATGAGCAGTTCTTC. Translated, it gives CASKLGSYNEQFF. V is TRBV2 and J is TRBJ2-1; D gene uncertain. CDR3 length: 13 amino acids. The V end lost 7 bases, the J end lost 0 bases, and 7 bases lay between the germline ends. The germline CDR1 and CDR2 sequences are SNHLY and FYNNEI.

The CDR3 sequence is CASGLISPTSGSSYNEQFF. The DNA of the CDR3 is TGTGCTAGTGGTTTGATCTCTCCCACTAGCGGGAGCTCCTACAATGAGCAGTTCTTC. The rearrangement uses TRBV12-5 and TRBJ2-1; TRBD2 agrees at 11 bases. Germline V CDR1 and CDR2: LGHNT, FRNRAP. This CDR3 is 19 amino acids long. V shed 2 bases and J 0 bases; nucleotides not matched to a gene: 9. The whole variable domain, remainder taken from reference TRBV12-5 and TRBJ2-1, is DARVTQTPRHKVTEMGQEVTMRCQPILGHNTVFWYRQTMMQGLELLAYFRNRAPLDDSGMPKDRFSAEMPDATLATLKIQPSEPRDSAVYFCASGLISPTSGSSYNEQFFGPGTRLTVL.

V is TRBV25-1 and J is TRBJ2-5, with 7 bases matching TRBD2. The J segment lost 2 bases and the V segment lost 3 bases, leaving 0 bases of the junction unmatched. This CDR3 is built from 13 residues. Germline CDR1 MGHDK, CDR2 SYGVNS. The CDR3 loop is CASSEGGQETQYF. The CDR3 DNA follows: TGTGCCAGCAGTGAGGGGGGGCAAGAGACCCAGTACTTC.

The chain links TRBV7-2 to TRBJ2-4; 11 bases match TRBD1. The germline gives CDR1 SGHTA, CDR2 FQGNSA. V gave up 7 bases and J gave up 9 bases; unmatched junction bases: 8. The CDR3 is made up of 14 amino acids. CDR3 sequence (DNA): TGTGCCAGCAAAGCCAGGGACAGGGGGGTCATTCAGTACTTC. It is translated as CASKARDRGVIQYF.